One and the same sample provided the 16 T cell receptor beta chains below, sequenced in a study of patients and donors after allogeneic stem cell transplantation. TCRdb reprocessed the RT-PCR reads with MiXCR, giving one entry per CDR3 protein. The table has over 200,000 distinct CDR3 sequences, about 38% seen once. Input material: blood, either unsorted or a sorted T cell fraction (not recorded which). The receptors derive from a human donor who was either an allogeneic HSCT recipient or a stem cell or donor lymphocyte infusion donor (not recorded which). It is not recorded whose cells these are; they may come from a transplant donor.

The table lists this clonotype with a few counts. This chain connects TRBV5-5 to TRBJ1-1; 7 bases agree with TRBD1. J was trimmed by 3 bases and V by 8 bases; bases with no gene match: 7. The CDR3 loop spans 13 amino acids. From germline, CDR1 is SGHKS and CDR2 YYEKEE (reference sequence). The CDR3 protein is CASGRQGYTEAFF. The CDR3 nucleotides read TGTGCCAGTGGGAGACAGGGCTACACTGAAGCTTTCTTT. Variable domain in full (rest from reference TRBV5-5 and TRBJ1-1): DAGVTQSPTHLIKTRGQQVTLRCSPISGHKSVSWYQQVLGQGPQFIFQYYEKEERGRGNFPDRFSARQFPNYSSELNVNALLLGDSALYLCASGRQGYTEAFFGQGTRLTVV.

This clonotype was picked up a small number of times. The chain is built from TRBV5-6 and TRBJ1-1; tentatively, D is TRBD1 (6 bases). The CDR3 totals 16 residues. Trimming took off 4 bases at V and 0 bases at J, with 16 bases between the two ends. Germline loops: CDR1 SGHDT, CDR2 YYEEEE. The CDR3 spells CASSVWGRALNTEAFF. The CDR3 region has the DNA TGTGCCAGCAGCGTCTGGGGGCGGGCCTTGAACACTGAAGCTTTCTTT.

V and J are TRBV27 and TRBJ2-7; D may be TRBD1 (6 bases). The CDR3 spans 14 residues. The V gene lost 4 bases and the J gene lost 0 bases, with 10 bases spanning the gap. Germline assignment: CDR1 MNHEY and CDR2 SMNVEV (reference sequence). This chain's CDR3 is CASSSGQNSYEQYF. The DNA for the CDR3 is TGTGCCAGCAGTTCCGGACAGAACTCCTACGAGCAGTACTTC.

The chain combines TRBV3-1 with TRBJ2-1; possible D gene TRBD1, 5 bases. V lost 4 bases and J 0 bases, leaving 10 bases between the germline ends. From germline, CDR1 is LGHDT and CDR2 YNNKEL (reference sequence). This CDR3 is built from 15 residues. The DNA of the CDR3 is TGTGCCAGCAGCCGCTTAAGGGGCTCCTACAATGAGCAGTTCTTC. It is translated as CASSRLRGSYNEQFF.

The chain links TRBV18 to TRBJ2-1; D perhaps matches TRBD2 (5 bases). Looked up from germline, CDR1 is KGHSH and CDR2 is LQKENI. CDR3 length equals 17 residues. The germline V and J ends were trimmed by 4 bases and 5 bases, with 21 bases remaining between them. The CDR3 bases are TGTGCCAGCTCACTCAATATCGCGAGGGTAAGCCACAATGAGCAGTTCTTC. This codes for CASSLNIARVSHNEQFF.

The chain uses TRBV28 and TRBJ1-2; 7 bases are a match to TRBD1. Per the germline V gene, CDR1 is MDHEN and CDR2 is SYDVKM. The J segment lost 3 bases and the V segment lost 4 bases, leaving 5 bases of the junction unmatched. This CDR3 comprises 14 residues. The CDR3 here is CASSSPDRDYGYTF. The CDR3 nucleotides are TGTGCCAGCAGTTCACCAGACAGGGACTATGGCTACACCTTC.

This clonotype showed up just a few times. The chain couples TRBV20-1 to TRBJ1-2; possible D gene TRBD1, 5 bases. CDR1 DFQATT and CDR2 SNEGSKA come from the germline V gene (reference sequence). With 3 bases removed from V and 3 bases from J, the gap between germline ends came to 17 bases. CDR3 length: 15 amino acids. The CDR3 loop reads CSARRRQGVYYGYTF. The CDR3 nucleotides read TGCAGTGCTAGGAGGAGGCAGGGTGTATACTATGGCTACACCTTC.

In nucleotides, the CDR3 is TGCGCCAGCAGCTTGGCCTTAGATCTCGAGCAGTACTTC. Translating gives CASSLALDLEQYF. The gene calls are TRBV5-1 and TRBJ2-7; no clear D gene. Trimming took off 0 bases at V and 6 bases at J, with 10 bases between the two ends. Germline CDR1 reads SGHRS; CDR2 reads YFSETQ. The CDR3 is 13 amino acids.

This chain joins TRBV30 and TRBJ2-3; the D gene is possibly TRBD2 (5 bases). Germline V lookup: CDR1 GTSNPN, CDR2 SVGIG (reference sequence). The CDR3 contains 16 residues. V was shortened by 5 bases and J by 2 bases, with 20 bases between the two germline ends. CDR3 loop: CAWSFESGAVTDTQYF. DNA of the CDR3: TGTGCCTGGTCTTTTGAAAGCGGCGCCGTCACAGATACGCAGTATTTT.

V and J are TRBV7-2 and TRBJ1-2; weak D call: TRBD1 (6 bases). The CDR3 extends over 17 amino acids. Germline values: CDR1 SGHTA, CDR2 FQGNSA. Trimming stripped 4 bases from V and 4 bases from J, with 22 bases between. The CDR3 coding sequence is TGTGCCAGCAGCTCCAGCGGGACACCAAATCTTTTCTATGGCTACACCTTC. Protein: CASSSSGTPNLFYGYTF.

The chain has TRBV7-8 and TRBJ1-1, with 11 bases fitting TRBD1. There are 15 residues in the CDR3. V dropped 4 bases and J dropped 6; count of bases not matched to a gene: 7. Germline CDR1 is SGHVS and CDR2 is FQNEAQ. This CDR3 reads CASSYGQGAGAEAFF. CDR3 in DNA: TGTGCCAGCAGCTATGGACAGGGGGCAGGGGCTGAAGCTTTCTTT.

This clonotype has more than one count but fewer than ten. The V call is TRBV4-3, the J call TRBJ1-2, with no clear D. The V gene lost 3 bases and the J gene lost 2 bases, with 7 bases spanning the gap. This CDR3 has 13 residues. The germline V gene has CDR1 LGHNA and CDR2 YSLEER. CDR3 sequence: CASSQSLNYGYTF. Written as DNA, the CDR3 is TGCGCCAGCAGCCAGAGCCTCAACTATGGCTACACCTTC.

This clonotype turned up a few times. V gene TRBV5-1 combines with J gene TRBJ1-1; 10 bases are a match to TRBD1. The germline CDR1 and CDR2 sequences are SGHRS and YFSETQ. This CDR3 has 16 amino acids. The J segment lost 0 bases and the V segment lost 4 bases, leaving 6 bases of the junction unmatched. CDR3 in DNA: TGCGCCAGCAGCACCGGGACAGGGGACATGAACACTGAAGCTTTCTTT. It specifies CASSTGTGDMNTEAFF.

The J gene is TRBJ1-5, the V gene TRBV3-1, with TRBD1 matching 8 bases. The CDR3 covers 13 residues. Unmatched junction bases numbered 3, after V lost 4 bases and J lost 7 bases. Germline-derived CDR1 and CDR2 are LGHDT and YNNKEL (reference sequence). CDR3 protein: CASSPRQGQPQHF. The CDR3 bases are TGTGCCAGCAGCCCCAGACAGGGGCAGCCCCAGCATTTT.

The rearrangement uses TRBV5-1 and TRBJ2-1; maybe TRBD2 (5 bases). The V and J ends lost 0 bases and 10 bases respectively, with 8 bases between them. This CDR3 is built from 12 residues. Germline CDR1 reads SGHRS; CDR2 reads YFSETQ. The DNA for the CDR3 is TGCGCCAGCAGCTTGGCCGGGGTGGAGCAGTTCTTC. Translating it yields CASSLAGVEQFF.

The chain is built from TRBV14 and TRBJ2-2; D uncertain. The CDR3 sequence is 15 residues long. Germline CDR1 reads SGHDN; CDR2 reads FVKESK. V was shortened by 3 bases and J by 1 base, with 9 bases between the two germline ends. This CDR3 reads CASSHLGLNTGELFF. The CDR3 region has the DNA TGTGCCAGCAGCCATCTTGGCCTGAACACCGGGGAGCTGTTTTTT.